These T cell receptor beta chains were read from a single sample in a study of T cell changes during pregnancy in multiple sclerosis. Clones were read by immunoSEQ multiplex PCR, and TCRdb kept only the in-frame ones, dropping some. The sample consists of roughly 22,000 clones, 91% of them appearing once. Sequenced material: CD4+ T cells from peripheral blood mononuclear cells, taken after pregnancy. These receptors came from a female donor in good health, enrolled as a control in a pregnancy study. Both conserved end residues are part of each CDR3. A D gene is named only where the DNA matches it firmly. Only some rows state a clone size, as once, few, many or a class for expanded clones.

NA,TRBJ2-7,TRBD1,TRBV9,CASSVGDRNSYEQYF,TGTGCCAGCAGCGTTGGGGACAGGAACTCCTACGAGCAGTACTTC
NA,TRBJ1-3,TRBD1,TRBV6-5,CASSYNLGQAGNTIYF,TGTGCCAGCAGTTATAATTTGGGACAGGCTGGAAACACCATATATTTT
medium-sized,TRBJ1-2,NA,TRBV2,CASKGTAQDYGYTF,TGTGCCAGCAAGGGGACTGCCCAGGACTATGGCTACACCTTC
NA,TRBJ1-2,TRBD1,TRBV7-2,CASSRRDRGLYGYTF,TGTGCCAGCAGCCGCCGGGACAGGGGGCTTTATGGCTACACCTTC
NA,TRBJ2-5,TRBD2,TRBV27,CASRAAGGGGETQYF,TGTGCCAGCAGAGCAGCGGGAGGGGGCGGGGAGACCCAGTACTTC
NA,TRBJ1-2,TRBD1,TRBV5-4,CASSRTPGQGLGGYTF,TGTGCCAGCAGCCGAACCCCGGGACAGGGGCTGGGAGGCTACACCTTC
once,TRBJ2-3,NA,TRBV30,CAGTSTDTQYF,TGTGCCGGGACTTCCACAGATACGCAGTATTTT
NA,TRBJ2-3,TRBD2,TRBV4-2,CASSQGLTSGSTDTQYF,TGTGCCAGCAGCCAGGGACTTACTAGCGGGAGCACAGATACGCAGTATTTT
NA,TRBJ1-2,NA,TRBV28,CASNRAPNYGYTF,TGTGCCAGCAACAGGGCTCCTAACTATGGCTACACCTTC
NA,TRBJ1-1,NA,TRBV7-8,CASSLADRGGTEAFF,TGTGCCAGCAGCTTAGCTGACCGGGGTGGGACTGAAGCTTTCTTT
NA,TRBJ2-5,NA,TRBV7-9,CASSLSITRMGETQYF,TGTGCCAGCAGCCTGTCCATAACTAGAATGGGGGAGACCCAGTACTTC
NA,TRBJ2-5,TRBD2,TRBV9,CASSDLFPSGAQQETQYF,TGTGCCAGCAGCGACCTCTTTCCTAGCGGAGCCCAGCAAGAGACCCAGTACTTC
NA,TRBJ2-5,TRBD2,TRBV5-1,CASSLGGTSGQETQYF,TGCGCCAGCAGCTTGGGGGGGACTAGCGGCCAAGAGACCCAGTACTTC
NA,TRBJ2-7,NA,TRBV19,CASSRQGVKYF,TGTGCCAGTAGCAGACAAGGGGTGAAGTACTTC
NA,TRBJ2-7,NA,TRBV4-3,CASSQDRTAQQYF,TGCGCCAGCAGCCAAGATCGGACAGCCCAGCAGTACTTC
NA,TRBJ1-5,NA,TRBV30,CAWAQDGNQPQHF,TGTGCCTGGGCACAGGACGGGAATCAGCCCCAGCATTTT
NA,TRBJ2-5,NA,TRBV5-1,CASSPGTGRKETQYF,TGCGCCAGCAGCCCCGGGACTGGGAGAAAAGAGACCCAGTACTTC
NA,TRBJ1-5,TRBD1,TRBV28,CASASGTGGTSNQPQHF,TGTGCCAGCGCCTCCGGGACAGGGGGCACGAGCAATCAGCCCCAGCATTTT
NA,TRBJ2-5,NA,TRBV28,CASSLLGGETQYF,TGTGCCAGCAGTTTACTGGGGGGAGAGACCCAGTACTTC
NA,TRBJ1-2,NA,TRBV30,CAWNIVNYGYTF,TGTGCCTGGAACATCGTCAACTATGGCTACACCTTC
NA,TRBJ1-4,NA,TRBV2,CASSERGREKLFF,TGTGCCAGCAGTGAAAGGGGTCGGGAAAAACTGTTTTTT